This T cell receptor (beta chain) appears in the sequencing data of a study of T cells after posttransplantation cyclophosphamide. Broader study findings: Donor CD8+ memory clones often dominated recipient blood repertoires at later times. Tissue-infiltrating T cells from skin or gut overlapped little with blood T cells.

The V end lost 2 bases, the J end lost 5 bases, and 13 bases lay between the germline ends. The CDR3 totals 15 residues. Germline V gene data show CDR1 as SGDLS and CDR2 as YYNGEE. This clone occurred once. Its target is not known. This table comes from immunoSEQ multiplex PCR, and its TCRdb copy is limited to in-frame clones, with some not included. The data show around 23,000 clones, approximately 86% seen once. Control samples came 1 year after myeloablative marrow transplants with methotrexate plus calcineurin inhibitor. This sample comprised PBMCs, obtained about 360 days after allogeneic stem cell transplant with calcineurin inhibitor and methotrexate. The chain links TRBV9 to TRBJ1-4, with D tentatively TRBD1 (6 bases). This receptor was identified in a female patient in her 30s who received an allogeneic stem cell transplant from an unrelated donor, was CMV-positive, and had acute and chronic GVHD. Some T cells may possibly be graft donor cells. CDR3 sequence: CASSVLGHPNEKLFF. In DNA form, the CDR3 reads TGTGCCAGCAGCGTCTTGGGACACCCAAATGAAAAACTGTTTTTT.